This TCR beta chain is drawn from a study of shared clonotypes between healthy human individuals. Findings and limits, study-wide: Relative to memory subsets, naive subsets generally showed larger estimated richness. The researchers took only blood, and tissue repertoires probably look different. About 5% of naive CD4 clonotypes were common to a few donors.

In regard to this clone: Antigen: not known.

Germline values: CDR1 LNHNV, CDR2 YYDKDF (reference sequence). CDR3 size: 16 residues. Trimming stripped 3 bases from V and 4 bases from J, with 18 bases between. Clones were read by immunoSEQ multiplex PCR, and TCRdb kept only the in-frame ones, dropping some. The repertoire holds 2 million to 2.5 million clones, with roughly 95% as singletons. The donor cohort consisted entirely of Caucasian adults residing in Nashville, Tennessee. The gene calls are TRBV15 and TRBJ2-5; D is possibly TRBD1 (5 bases). The receptor's source is a man aged 18 to 30 in good health. What was sequenced was naive CD4+ T cells sorted from blood. Subset here: CD45RA+ positively selected. Here the CDR3 reads CATSSLFETDVETQYF. Here the CDR3 DNA reads TGTGCCACCAGCAGTTTGTTCGAGACAGATGTAGAGACCCAGTACTTC.